A selection of T cell receptor beta chains follows, all from one sample in a study of blood T cell repertoires in COVID-19. Some clones are missing from TCRdb's copy, which holds only in-frame ones; the method was immunoSEQ multiplex PCR. Of more than 30,000 clones in the sample, more than 75% were seen once. The sample was peripheral blood. The receptors were gathered from a man in his forties or fifties with active or convalescent COVID-19. Each CDR3 is given with its conserved first and last residue. The order of the fields is clone size, J gene, V gene, D gene, CDR3 length, CDR3 protein, CDR3 DNA. The D gene is left open where the match is weak. Size tells how often a clone was seen (once, few, many) or the class of an expanded clone, and some rows leave it out.

.,TRBJ2-4,TRBV21-1,.,16,CASSKVWAQAKNIQYF,TGTGCCAGCAGCAAAGTATGGGCACAAGCCAAAAACATTCAGTACTTC
.,TRBJ1-2,TRBV19,.,15,CASSIVSNTNYGYTF,TGTGCCAGTAGTATAGTTTCAAACACGAACTATGGCTACACCTTC
.,TRBJ1-2,TRBV6-5,TRBD1,14,CASSTPGQGAGYTF,TGTGCCAGCAGTACCCCCGGACAGGGGGCAGGCTACACCTTC
.,TRBJ1-5,TRBV6-6,TRBD1,14,CASRAGQGYQPQHF,TGTGCCAGCAGAGCCGGACAGGGATATCAGCCCCAGCATTTT
.,TRBJ1-4,TRBV28,.,15,CASSLRALANEKLFF,TGTGCCAGCAGTTTGAGGGCGCTTGCTAATGAAAAACTGTTTTTT
.,TRBJ1-5,TRBV27,.,16,CASSLFAGGSNQPQHF,TGTGCCAGCAGTTTATTCGCGGGTGGTAGCAATCAGCCCCAGCATTTT
.,TRBJ2-7,TRBV6-5,.,12,CASTLTRQEQYF,TGTGCCAGCACCCTTACCAGGCAAGAGCAGTACTTC
.,TRBJ2-5,TRBV28,TRBD1,13,CATKGAILETQYF,TGTGCCACCAAGGGGGCGATCTTGGAGACCCAGTACTTC
.,TRBJ1-1,TRBV19,.,14,CASSPDITNTEAFF,TGTGCCAGTAGTCCAGACATAACGAACACTGAAGCTTTCTTT
once,TRBJ1-5,TRBV20-1,.,17,CSASRRRARGRNQPQHF,TGCAGTGCTAGTCGGAGAAGGGCAAGGGGCAGGAATCAGCCCCAGCATTTT
.,TRBJ2-6,TRBV18,TRBD1,17,CASSSRTGNSGANVLTF,TGTGCCAGCTCATCAAGGACAGGCAATTCTGGGGCCAACGTCCTGACTTTC
.,TRBJ2-3,TRBV5-4,TRBD2,18,CATRTPGGLAGNTDTQYF,TGTGCAACTCGGACCCCGGGCGGACTAGCGGGAAACACAGATACGCAGTATTTT
.,TRBJ1-2,TRBV15,.,12,CATSRDGGGYTF,TGTGCCACCAGCAGAGATGGGGGGGGCTACACCTTC
.,TRBJ1-3,TRBV7-9,TRBD1,18,CASSFSRTGGGSGNTIYF,TGTGCCAGCAGCTTCAGCAGAACAGGGGGCGGTTCTGGAAACACCATATATTTT
.,TRBJ2-1,TRBV12-3/TRBV12-4,.,11,CASSFLDEQFF,TGTGCCAGCAGTTTCCTCGATGAGCAGTTCTTC
few,TRBJ2-7,TRBV11-3,TRBD1,13,CASSRAGGSEQYF,TGTGCCAGTTCGAGGGCAGGGGGCTCCGAGCAGTACTTC
.,TRBJ1-1,TRBV5-1,TRBD1,15,CASSWGQEMNTEAFF,TGCGCCAGCAGCTGGGGACAGGAGATGAACACTGAAGCTTTCTTT
once,TRBJ2-5,TRBV18,.,14,CASSPGTFEETQYF,TGTGCCAGCTCACCCGGGACATTCGAAGAGACCCAGTACTTC
.,TRBJ2-2,TRBV28,.,16,CASSKGQRQNTGELFF,TGTGCCAGCAGCAAGGGACAAAGGCAAAACACCGGGGAGCTGTTTTTT
once,TRBJ2-5,TRBV2,.,13,CASTGGGRETQYF,TGTGCCAGCACTGGGGGCGGGCGGGAGACCCAGTACTTC
once,TRBJ2-1,TRBV7-2,TRBD1,16,CASSLVSGQGVDEQFF,TGTGCCAGCAGCTTAGTGAGTGGGCAGGGGGTGGATGAGCAGTTCTTC
.,TRBJ1-6,TRBV11-2,TRBD1,14,CASSFRDRNSPLHF,TGTGCCAGCAGCTTCCGGGACAGGAATTCACCCCTCCACTTT
.,TRBJ2-7,TRBV28,.,14,CASSTSLPPYEQYF,TGTGCCAGTTCGACATCTCTTCCTCCCTACGAGCAGTACTTC
.,TRBJ1-6,TRBV9,.,15,CASSHRDIYNSPLHF,TGTGCCAGCAGCCACCGGGACATCTATAATTCACCCCTCCACTTT
.,TRBJ2-2,TRBV7-3,.,14,CASSLRGLTGELFF,TGTGCCAGCAGCTTAAGGGGACTCACCGGGGAGCTGTTTTTT
.,TRBJ2-7,TRBV15,TRBD1,17,CATSRALRTGGMNEQYF,TGTGCCACCAGCAGAGCCCTACGGACAGGGGGCATGAACGAGCAGTACTTC
.,TRBJ2-7,TRBV30,.,14,CAWSVLSYENEQYF,TGTGCCTGGAGTGTATTATCCTATGAAAACGAGCAGTACTTC
.,TRBJ1-3,TRBV6-5,.,16,CASSYSSLNSGNTIYF,TGTGCCAGCAGTTACTCGAGTCTCAACTCTGGAAACACCATATATTTT
many,TRBJ2-7,TRBV27,.,13,CASSFTVGGEQYF,TGTGCCAGCAGTTTCACTGTCGGAGGCGAGCAGTACTTC
.,TRBJ1-2,TRBV10-3,.,13,CAISGRSGYGYTF,TGTGCCATCAGTGGACGGAGTGGGTATGGCTACACCTTC
.,TRBJ1-6,TRBV19,.,14,CASSMARENSPLHF,TGTGCCAGTAGTATGGCGCGGGAGAATTCACCCCTCCACTTT
.,TRBJ1-5,TRBV2,.,12,CASSDPAEPQHF,TGTGCCAGCAGTGACCCGGCGGAGCCCCAGCATTTT
.,TRBJ2-5,TRBV18,TRBD1,15,CASSPRTDREETQYF,TGTGCCAGCTCACCTAGAACGGACAGGGAAGAGACCCAGTACTTC
.,TRBJ2-2,TRBV7-3,.,15,CASSSSGHSTGELFF,TGTGCCAGCAGCTCTTCGGGACATAGTACCGGGGAGCTGTTTTTT
.,TRBJ2-7,TRBV29-1,TRBD2,15,CSASLAGIPSYEQYF,TGCAGCGCGAGCCTAGCGGGAATCCCCTCCTACGAGCAGTACTTC
.,TRBJ2-7,TRBV2,.,15,CASNPGRGSLYEQYF,TGTGCCAGCAACCCCGGCCGGGGGAGTTTATACGAGCAGTACTTC
.,TRBJ1-5,TRBV28,.,16,CASSLLSPYSNQPQHF,TGTGCCAGCAGTTTATTAAGCCCGTATAGCAATCAGCCCCAGCATTTT
.,TRBJ1-2,TRBV3-1/TRBV3-2,TRBD1,14,CASSQGRTGVGYTF,TGTGCCAGCAGCCAAGGCCGGACAGGGGTTGGCTACACCTTC
.,TRBJ1-2,TRBV5-1,TRBD1,14,CASSLEATGEGYTF,TGCGCCAGCAGCTTGGAGGCGACAGGGGAGGGCTACACCTTC
.,TRBJ1-2,TRBV5-1,.,13,CASSTLGPTGYTF,TGCGCCAGCAGCACCCTGGGCCCCACGGGCTACACCTTC
.,TRBJ2-2,TRBV9,.,12,CASSVIAGELFF,TGTGCCAGCAGCGTAATAGCCGGGGAGCTGTTTTTT
few,TRBJ1-1,TRBV7-6,.,15,CASSLELGANTEAFF,TGTGCCAGCAGCTTAGAGTTGGGGGCTAACACTGAAGCTTTCTTT
.,TRBJ1-3,TRBV4-1,.,12,CASSQDHFTIYF,TGCGCCAGCAGCCAAGATCACTTCACCATATATTTT
.,TRBJ1-4,TRBV3-1/TRBV3-2,.,14,CASSRRGRVEKLFF,TGTGCCAGCAGTCGCCGGGGGAGGGTTGAAAAACTGTTTTTT
.,TRBJ1-1,TRBV2,.,16,CASSERGREQNTEAFF,TGTGCCAGCAGTGAACGAGGCAGGGAACAGAACACTGAAGCTTTCTTT
few,TRBJ2-1,TRBV19,.,16,CASSRKGRGSYNEQFF,TGTGCCAGTAGCCGGAAGGGCAGGGGCTCCTACAATGAGCAGTTCTTC
.,TRBJ1-5,TRBV2,.,14,CASSASTSNQPQHF,TGTGCCAGCAGTGCAAGTACAAGCAATCAGCCCCAGCATTTT
.,TRBJ2-5,TRBV3-1/TRBV3-2,TRBD2,16,CASSRGLAGDQETQYF,TGTGCCAGCAGCCGGGGACTAGCGGGGGACCAAGAGACCCAGTACTTC
.,TRBJ1-4,TRBV28,.,18,CASSPLLVRSRTNEKLFF,TGTGCCAGCAGTCCCCTTTTAGTAAGAAGTAGAACTAATGAAAAACTGTTTTTT
once,TRBJ2-4,TRBV27,TRBD1,16,CASSRTGGATKNIQYF,TGTGCCAGCAGTCGAACAGGGGGCGCGACCAAAAACATTCAGTACTTC
.,TRBJ1-5,TRBV20-1,TRBD1,10,CSASRDRDFF,TGCAGTGCCAGCCGGGACAGGGACTTTTTT
.,TRBJ1-4,TRBV21-1,.,19,CASSSGWTGAGATNEKLFF,TGTGCCAGCAGCAGCGGGTGGACAGGGGCGGGGGCAACTAATGAAAAACTGTTTTTT
.,TRBJ2-1,TRBV23-1,.,14,CASSLADRYNEQFF,TGCGCCAGCAGTCTCGCGGACAGATACAATGAGCAGTTCTTC
.,TRBJ2-7,TRBV7-2,.,15,CASSLVGQGSVEQYF,TGTGCCAGCAGCTTAGTGGGTCAGGGGTCTGTCGAGCAGTACTTC
.,TRBJ1-5,TRBV19,.,14,CASSIRQGNQPQHF,TGTGCCAGTAGTATACGACAGGGCAATCAGCCCCAGCATTTT